This T cell receptor (beta chain) was observed in a study of blood T cells in healthy people across ages. Findings of the study overall: Since the PBMCs were unsorted, naive and antigen-experienced cells could not be conclusively compared. Diversity was higher, and naive CD4+ cells more numerous, in long-lived donors than in aged donors.

Concerning this clonotype itself: As yet, its antigen is unknown.

Primers used in a second PCR of about 6 to 11 cycles were a sample-barcoded 5' primer and a J-beta primer mix. One entry per CDR3 protein, called by TCRdb with MiXCR from the 5' RACE reads. The sample lists about 1.4 million distinct CDR3 sequences; approximately 59% were seen once. The extraction recovered at least 5.5 micrograms of total RNA per sample. V gave up 3 bases and J gave up 4 bases; unmatched junction bases: 13. Germline V gene sequence: CDR1 SQVTM, CDR2 ANQGSEA. CDR3 size: 16 residues. The specimen was blood. The chain combines TRBV29-1 with TRBJ1-2; 8 positions match TRBD1. The receptor was derived from a man younger than 30 in good health. CDR3 in DNA: TGCAGCGTTGATGAAGGACAGGGAAGTTTGTCCTATGGCTACACCTTC. Translating it yields CSVDEGQGSLSYGYTF.